The present entry profiles one T cell receptor beta chain with its context. The method was immunoSEQ multiplex PCR; TCRdb's version includes in-frame clones alone and lacks a portion of them. The table lists some 700,000 clones, around 85% of them singletons. The data are from a study of shared T cell receptors in the human thymus. V dropped 1 base and J dropped 3; count of bases not matched to a gene: 19. Germline V gene data show CDR1 as MGHRA and CDR2 as YSYEKL. The CDR3 loop spans 20 amino acids. The same sample was also used in a study of human thymus T cells. That investigation notes: The thymus was resected at corrective cardiac surgery.

V and J are TRBV4-1 and TRBJ1-1; TRBD1 matches 8 bases. The sample consisted of thymocytes. The sequence was collected from a girl under two years old with a congenital heart defect. The CDR3 loop reads CASSQVYSPDRVKMDTEAFF. CDR3 nucleotide sequence: TGCGCCAGCAGCCAAGTCTATTCCCCGGACAGGGTCAAAATGGACACTGAAGCTTTCTTT.